The entry that follows covers one TCR beta chain sequence. A much bigger clone sits one base away, suggesting this may be a read error. Molecular barcoded adaptors covering alpha/delta and beta/gamma chains were used on roughly 400 ng RNA. MiXCR, run by TCRdb on the reads, gives a single entry per CDR3 protein. The data contain more than 100,000 distinct CDR3 sequences, 13% of them seen just once; the ten biggest clones take up approximately 10%. Germline V gene data show CDR1 as SGHDT and CDR2 as YYEEEE. There are 13 residues in the CDR3. The data are from a study of read filtering for tumor transcriptome and immune sequencing.

Material: a population of CD138-negative cells sorted from bone marrow. J is TRBJ2-5 and V is TRBV5-6; perhaps TRBD2 as D (7 bases). The clonotype was recovered from a donor aged 40 or over with multiple myeloma. The CDR3 DNA reads as TGTGCCAACAGCAGGGGAGGGATTGAGACCCAGTACTTC. Amino acid sequence: CANSRGGIETQYF.